The 12 T cell receptor beta chains below all came from one sample that was sequenced in a study of blood T cells in healthy people across ages. The second PCR ran about 6 to 12 cycles with a sample-barcoded 5' primer and J-beta primers. TCRdb recomputed calls from the 5' RACE reads with MiXCR, one row per CDR3 protein. The sample lists 1.5 million to 2 million distinct CDR3 sequences, roughly 27% occurring once. Sequenced input: blood. The receptors originated from a woman in her 30s in good health.

The genes are TRBV29-1 and TRBJ2-1; D unclear. CDR1 is SQVTM, CDR2 ANQGSEA, per germline. The CDR3 is 12 residues long. V dropped 5 bases and J dropped 6 bases, with 11 bases sitting between them. The CDR3 loop reads CSVSTSGNEQFF. The CDR3 DNA follows: TGCAGCGTTTCGACGTCGGGCAATGAGCAGTTCTTC.

The chain combines TRBV9 with TRBJ1-2; unclear D gene. Germline CDR1 is SGDLS and CDR2 is YYNGEE. CDR3 length equals 15 residues. V was cut by 0 bases and J by 0 bases, with 9 bases left in between. CDR3 protein: CASSVDPDSNYGYTF. The CDR3 region has the DNA TGTGCCAGCAGCGTAGATCCAGATTCTAACTATGGCTACACCTTC.

This clonotype was detected a few times. This chain connects TRBV6-1 to TRBJ1-2, with 9 bases matching TRBD1. CDR1 MNHNS and CDR2 SASEGT come from the germline V gene. Trimming removed 6 bases from V and 6 bases from J; junction bases left unmatched: 17. The CDR3 runs to 17 residues. CDR3 sequence: CASSTPGQGILEHGYTF. Written as DNA, the CDR3 is TGTGCCAGCAGCACACCGGGACAGGGAATTTTGGAGCATGGCTACACCTTC.

At least ten counts were recorded for this clonotype. An end of the junction does not agree with germline; a read error may underlie this. The chain combines TRBV4-2 with TRBJ1-2; D not resolved. The CDR3 extends over 15 amino acids. CDR1 is LGHNA and CDR2 is YNFKEQ in the germline V gene. The CDR3 loop is CASSLGDLSNYDYTF. CDR3 nucleotides: TGTGCCAGCAGCCTAGGAGACCTTTCTAACTATGACTACACCTTC.

The chain links TRBV5-1 to TRBJ2-1, with D perhaps TRBD2 (6 bases). Germline V gives CDR1 SGHRS, CDR2 YFSETQ. This CDR3 has 16 residues. Trimming took off 4 bases at V and 0 bases at J, with 14 bases between the two ends. The CDR3 protein is CASSVAEVRSYNEQFF. CDR3 DNA sequence: TGCGCCAGCAGCGTAGCGGAGGTCCGCTCCTACAATGAGCAGTTCTTC.

About this clonotype itself: One junction end does not reproduce the germline sequence, and a read error may be involved. The rearrangement joins TRBV5-6 to TRBJ2-3; unclear D gene. There are 13 residues in the CDR3. Germline V gene lookup returns CDR1 SGHDT and CDR2 YYEEEE. The CDR3 loop is CARSFHSTDTQYF. CDR3 DNA: TGTGCCCGCAGCTTCCACAGCACAGATACGCAGTATTTT.

A few counts support this clonotype. This chain uses TRBV20-1 with TRBJ1-2; weak D call: TRBD1 (5 bases). Germline V lookup: CDR1 DFQATT, CDR2 SNEGSKA (reference sequence). The CDR3 sequence is 14 residues long. V was pared by 0 bases and J by 8 bases, with 16 bases between. CDR3 region: CSAREGRGFNGYTF. The CDR3 nucleotides read TGCAGTGCTAGAGAGGGGCGAGGATTTAACGGCTACACCTTC.

CDR3 nucleotides: TGTGCCGCTCTCCCCAAGAGACTAGCGTTAGATACGCAGTATTTT. This codes for CAALPKRLALDTQYF. V and J are TRBV7-2 and TRBJ2-3; 8 bases align to TRBD2. Germline V lookup: CDR1 SGHTA, CDR2 FQGNSA. J lost 5 bases, V lost 11 bases, and 15 bases had no gene match. This CDR3 has 15 residues.

This clonotype has a handful of counts. The chain combines TRBV6-6 with TRBJ2-7; TRBD2 is a possible D gene (6 bases). CDR1 is MNHNY, CDR2 SVGAGI, per germline (reference sequence). The CDR3 runs to 16 residues. V lost 5 bases, J lost 2 bases, and 19 bases lay in between. Here the CDR3 reads CASSRPEGTSTYEQYF. The CDR3 bases are TGTGCCAGCAGTCGGCCCGAGGGGACTTCTACCTACGAGCAGTACTTC.

The gene calls are TRBV7-8 and TRBJ2-7; 11 bases match TRBD2. The CDR3 is 15 residues long. CDR1 is SGHVS, CDR2 FQNEAQ, per germline. Losses at the gene ends were 7 bases for V and 2 bases for J; bases not matched to a gene: 7. CDR3 bases: TGTGCCAGCACCTCACTAGCGGGAGAAACCTACGAGCAGTACTTC. Amino acid sequence: CASTSLAGETYEQYF.

The gene calls are TRBV21-1 and TRBJ2-1; the D call of TRBD1 is as the table states it, not checked on the DNA. TRBV21-1 is described as a pseudogene. The CDR3 consists of 16 residues. CDR3 loop: CASSPRRGQTCNEQFF. In nucleotides, the CDR3 is TGTGCCAGCAGCCCCCGAAGGGGACAAACATGCAATGAGCAGTTCTTC.

This clonotype occurred a few times. This chain uses TRBV7-2 with TRBJ2-4; D is possibly TRBD1 or TRBD2 (6 bases each). The DNA matches TRBJ2-7 better at its end, which makes the J call doubtful. The CDR3 contains 17 residues. From germline, CDR1 is SGHTA and CDR2 FQGNSA. The CDR3 coding sequence is TGTGCCAGCAGCTCCCAAGTTGGGGGGCTAAGATCCTACGAGCAGTACTTC. Translated: CASSSQVGGLRSYEQYF.